The present entry profiles one TCR beta chain with its context. Its antigen target is currently unknown. Per-base quality was not reported, and no clone a single base away is much larger than it. TCRbeta CDR3 regions were amplified from genomic DNA by means of the immunoSEQ Assay, a bias-controlled multiplex PCR. Concerning the study's data processing: The number of nucleated cells in each sample was estimated by amplification of reference gene primers within the assay. To quantify the absolute abundance of each unique TCRbeta CDR3 rearrangement, sequence reads were collapsed and filtered. For each sample, productive Simpson clonality was calculated as the square root of Simpson's diversity index over productive rearrangements. Not all clones reach the TCRdb copy of this immuneACCESS table, which keeps in-frame sequences only. Checked studies attribute under half of the gap to unresolved V genes and leave the rest unexplained. V and J calls and clone size are given by that table; D and trimming were obtained from the DNA. Across this sample there are about 100,000 clones, with roughly 88% seen only once. Of the sample, approximately 5.3% falls within the top ten clones.

This sample was taken from a study of blood T cell repertoires in COVID-19 (dated by TCRdb to 2020 to 2021). Some background on the complete study: The collaborator samples originated in the United States, Italy and Spain and spanned the acute and convalescent phases of COVID-19. The material from the prospective study consisted of cDNA or gDNA derived from T cells, B-cell-depleted T cells, or PBMCs. The repertoires were released in a freely available public database meant as a resource for research on the immune response to SARS-CoV-2. The samples were drawn from two sources: the first 160 participants of the ongoing ImmuneRACE study, and over 950 subjects contributed by 6 global collaborators. Where available, HLA class I and class II types were taken from metadata supplied by the sample provider and were not determined by assay-based typing. Nearly every sample came with metadata listing a de-identified subject ID, COVID-19 status, age in years and sex. The dataset comprised deeply sampled blood TCRbeta repertoires from subjects exposed to, actively infected with, or recovered from COVID-19.

Compared with germline, V lacks 6 bases and J lacks 5 bases; bases without a gene match: 7. Looking up the germline V gene (reference sequence) yields CDR1 MNHEY and CDR2 SMNVEV. The CDR3 contains 14 residues, cysteine and phenylalanine counted. Solely the CDR3 DNA is kept, with 42 bases framed from the first base. The collaborating institutions used their own protocols to collect whole blood in K2EDTA tubes. Collaborator samples were shipped for TCRbeta analysis as frozen whole blood, isolated PBMCs, or DNA extracted from either sample type. Results and caveats for the whole study, not just this receptor: Clinical and demographic metadata were provided uncurated, with the amount varying by source and participant.

The sequence came from a human donor in a cohort sampled during active COVID-19. The chain couples TRBV27 to TRBJ2-1; TRBD1 aligns with 7 central bases. Source material: peripheral blood. The DNA sequence follows: TGTGCCAGCAGAAGGACAGGATCTAACAATGAGCAGTTCTTC. This translates into CASRRTGSNNEQFF.